The 3 T cell receptor beta chains presented below share a single source sample, sequenced in a study of human T cells and chemical hapten exposure. The sample's time point: pre-sensitization, week 0. The sample's treatment: therapeutic diphenylcyclopropenone sensitization with weekly scalp DPC. In TCRdb, the RACE reads were re-called with MiXCR into one record per CDR3 protein. The sample includes approximately 60,000 distinct CDR3 sequences, 11% of them seen just once. The specimen comprised whole blood, sampled in connection with sensitization to the hapten diphenylcyclopropenone (DPC). The origin of the receptors is a woman aged 35 to 49 with alopecia areata. Some clones in this sample may be carry-over from other donors' samples.

The table lists this clonotype with many counts. J is TRBJ2-5 and V is TRBV6-6; the match to TRBD1 covers 7 bases. Germline assignment: CDR1 MNHNY and CDR2 SVGAGI (reference sequence). V trimming: 2 bases; J trimming: 0 bases; junction bases outside the gene matches: 6. This CDR3 contains 16 residues. CDR3 residues: CASSYRGQVNQETQYF. The CDR3 DNA sequence: TGTGCCAGCAGTTACAGAGGACAGGTTAACCAAGAGACCCAGTACTTC.

V gene TRBV29-1 combines with J gene TRBJ2-5; TRBD2 aligns across 10 bases. Per the germline V gene, CDR1 is SQVTM and CDR2 is ANQGSEA. V shed 3 bases and J 2 bases; nucleotides not matched to a gene: 9. CDR3 length: 16 residues. The CDR3 nucleotides read TGCAGCGTTGAGGGGCTAGCGGGAGCCCCACAAGAGACCCAGTACTTC. Amino acids: CSVEGLAGAPQETQYF.

This rearrangement joins TRBV28 to TRBJ1-2; D might be TRBD1 (6 bases). The CDR3 runs 13 residues. Trimming pared 6 bases from V and 4 bases from J, leaving 12 bases between. Germline V gene sequence: CDR1 MDHEN, CDR2 SYDVKM. The chain's CDR3 is CASSSTGTYGYTF. CDR3 nucleotides: TGTGCCAGCAGCTCCACAGGGACCTATGGCTACACCTTC.